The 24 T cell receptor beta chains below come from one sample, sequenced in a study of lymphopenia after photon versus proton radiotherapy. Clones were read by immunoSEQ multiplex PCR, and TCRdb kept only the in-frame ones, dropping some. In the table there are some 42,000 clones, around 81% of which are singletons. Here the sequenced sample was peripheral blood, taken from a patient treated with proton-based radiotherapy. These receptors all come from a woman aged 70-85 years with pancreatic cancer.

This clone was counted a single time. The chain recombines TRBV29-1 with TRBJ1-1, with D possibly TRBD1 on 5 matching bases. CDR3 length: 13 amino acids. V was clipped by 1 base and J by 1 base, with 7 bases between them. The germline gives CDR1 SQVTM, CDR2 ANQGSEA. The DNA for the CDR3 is TGCAGCGTTGAAGTGGGGCGGAACACTGAAGCTTTCTTT. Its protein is CSVEVGRNTEAFF.

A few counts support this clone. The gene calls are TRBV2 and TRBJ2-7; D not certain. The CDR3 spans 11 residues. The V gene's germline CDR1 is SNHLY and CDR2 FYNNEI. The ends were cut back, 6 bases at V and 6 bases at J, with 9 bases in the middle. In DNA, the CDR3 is TGTGCCAGCAGCGGTGTTTTCGAGCAGTACTTC. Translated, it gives CASSGVFEQYF. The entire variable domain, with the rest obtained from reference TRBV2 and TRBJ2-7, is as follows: EPEVTQTPSHQVTQMGQEVILRCVPISNHLYFYWYRQILGQKVEFLVSFYNNEISEKSEIFDDQFSVERPDGSNFTLKIRSTKLEDSAMYFCASSGVFEQYFGPGTRLTVT.

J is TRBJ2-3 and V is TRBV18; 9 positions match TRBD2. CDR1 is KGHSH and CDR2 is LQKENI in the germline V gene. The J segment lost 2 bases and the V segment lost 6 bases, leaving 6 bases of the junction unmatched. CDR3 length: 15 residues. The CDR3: CASSSLAGDTDTQYF. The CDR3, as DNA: TGTGCCAGCTCCTCGTTAGCGGGGGACACAGATACGCAGTATTTT.

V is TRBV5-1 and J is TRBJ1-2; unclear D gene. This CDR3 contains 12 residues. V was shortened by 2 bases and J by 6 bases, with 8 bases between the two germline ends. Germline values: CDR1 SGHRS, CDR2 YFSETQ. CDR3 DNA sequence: TGCGCCAGCAGCTTATCCAACAATGGCTACACCTTC. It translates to CASSLSNNGYTF.

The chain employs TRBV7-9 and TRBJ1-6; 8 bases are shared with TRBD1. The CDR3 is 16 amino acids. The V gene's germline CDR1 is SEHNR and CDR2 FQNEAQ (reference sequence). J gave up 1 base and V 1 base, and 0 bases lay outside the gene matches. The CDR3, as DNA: TGTGCCAGCAGCTTAGACAGGGGGTCCTATAATTCACCCCTCCACTTT. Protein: CASSLDRGSYNSPLHF.

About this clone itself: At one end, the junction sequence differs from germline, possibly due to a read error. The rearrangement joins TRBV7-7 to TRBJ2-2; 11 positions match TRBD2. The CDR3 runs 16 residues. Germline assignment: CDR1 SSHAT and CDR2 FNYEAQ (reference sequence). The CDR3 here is CASSPGLAVNTGELFF. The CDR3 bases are TGTGCTAGCAGCCCGGGACTAGCGGTGAACACCGGGGAGCTGTTTTTT.

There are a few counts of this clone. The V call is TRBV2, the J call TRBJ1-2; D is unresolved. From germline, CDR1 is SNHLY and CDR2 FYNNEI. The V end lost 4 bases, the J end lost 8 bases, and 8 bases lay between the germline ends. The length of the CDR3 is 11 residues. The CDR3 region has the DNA TGTGCCAGCAGTGTCTCGTCGGGCTACACCTTC. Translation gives CASSVSSGYTF.

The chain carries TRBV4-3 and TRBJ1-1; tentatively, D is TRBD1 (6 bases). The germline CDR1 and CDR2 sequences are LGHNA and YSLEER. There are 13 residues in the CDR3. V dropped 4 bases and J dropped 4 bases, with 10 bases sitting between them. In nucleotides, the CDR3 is TGCGCCAGCAGCCGAACAGGGAGCACTGAAGCTTTCTTT. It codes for CASSRTGSTEAFF.

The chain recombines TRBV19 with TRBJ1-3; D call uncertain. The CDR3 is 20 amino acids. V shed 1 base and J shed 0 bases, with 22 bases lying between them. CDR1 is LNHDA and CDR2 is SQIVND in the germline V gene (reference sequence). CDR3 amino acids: CASSIGVVAEAQSSGNTIYF. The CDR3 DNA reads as TGTGCCAGTAGTATAGGTGTCGTGGCAGAGGCCCAAAGCTCTGGAAACACCATATATTTT.

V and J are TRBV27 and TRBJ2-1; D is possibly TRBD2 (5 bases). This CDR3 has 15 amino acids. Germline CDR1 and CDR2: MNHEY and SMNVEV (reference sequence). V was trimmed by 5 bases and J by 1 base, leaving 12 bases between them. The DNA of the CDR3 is TGTGCCAGCAGTCCTACTAGGGCTTCCTACAATGAGCAGTTCTTC. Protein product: CASSPTRASYNEQFF.

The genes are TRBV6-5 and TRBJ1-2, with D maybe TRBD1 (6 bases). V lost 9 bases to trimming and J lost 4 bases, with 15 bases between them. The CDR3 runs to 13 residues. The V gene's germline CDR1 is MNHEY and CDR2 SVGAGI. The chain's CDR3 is CASRGPETYGYTF. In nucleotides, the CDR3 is TGTGCCAGTCGGGGGCCAGAAACCTATGGCTACACCTTC.

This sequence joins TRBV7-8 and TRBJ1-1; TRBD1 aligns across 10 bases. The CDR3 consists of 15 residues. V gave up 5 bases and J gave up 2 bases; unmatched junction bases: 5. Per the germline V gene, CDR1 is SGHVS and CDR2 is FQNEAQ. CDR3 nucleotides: TGTGCCAGCAGCAGCCGGGACAGGGGAAACACTGAAGCTTTCTTT. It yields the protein CASSSRDRGNTEAFF.

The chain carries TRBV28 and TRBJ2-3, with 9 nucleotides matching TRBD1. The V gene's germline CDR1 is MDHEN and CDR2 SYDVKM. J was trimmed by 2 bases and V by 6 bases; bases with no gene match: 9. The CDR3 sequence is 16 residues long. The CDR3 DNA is TGTGCCAGCAGCAATCCCGGGACAGGGTACACAGATACGCAGTATTTT. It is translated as CASSNPGTGYTDTQYF.

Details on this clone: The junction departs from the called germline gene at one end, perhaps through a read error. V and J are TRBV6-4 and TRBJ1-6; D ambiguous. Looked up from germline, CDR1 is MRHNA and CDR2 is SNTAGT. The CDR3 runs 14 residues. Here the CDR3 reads CASSGSSYNSPLHF. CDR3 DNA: TGTGCCAGTAGTGGGAGCTCCTATAATTCACCCCTCCACTTT.

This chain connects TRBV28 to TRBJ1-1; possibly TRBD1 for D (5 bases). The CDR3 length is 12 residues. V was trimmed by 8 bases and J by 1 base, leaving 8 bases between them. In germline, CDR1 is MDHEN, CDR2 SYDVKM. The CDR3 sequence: CASHRGNTEAFF. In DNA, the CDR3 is TGTGCCAGCCATAGGGGGAACACTGAAGCTTTCTTT.

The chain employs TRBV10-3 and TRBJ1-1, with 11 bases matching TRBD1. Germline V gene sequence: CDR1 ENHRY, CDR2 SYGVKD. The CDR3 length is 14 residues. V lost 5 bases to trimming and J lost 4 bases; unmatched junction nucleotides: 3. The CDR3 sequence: CAISSGTGGTEAFF. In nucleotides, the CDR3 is TGTGCCATCAGTTCCGGGACAGGGGGCACTGAAGCTTTCTTT.

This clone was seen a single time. The CDR3 DNA reads as TGTGCCAGCAGCAAGAGGGAGCGGGGACTAGACTTCAATGAGCAGTTCTTC. This codes for CASSKRERGLDFNEQFF. The chain combines TRBV21-1 with TRBJ2-1; TRBD2 is the table's D call and was not checked against the DNA. TRBV21-1 is listed as a pseudogene. The CDR3 totals 17 residues.

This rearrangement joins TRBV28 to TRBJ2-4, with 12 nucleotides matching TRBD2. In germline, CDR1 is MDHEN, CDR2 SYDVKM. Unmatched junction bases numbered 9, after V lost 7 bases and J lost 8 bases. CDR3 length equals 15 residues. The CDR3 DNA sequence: TGTGCCAGCACCTCTAGCGGGAGGGCCTGGGACATTCAGTACTTC. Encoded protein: CASTSSGRAWDIQYF.

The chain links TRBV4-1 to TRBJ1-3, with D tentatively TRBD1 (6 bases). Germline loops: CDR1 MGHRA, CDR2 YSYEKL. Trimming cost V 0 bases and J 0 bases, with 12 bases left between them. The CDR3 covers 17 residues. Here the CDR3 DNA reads TGCGCCAGCAGCCAAGATGGACAGTTAAGCTCTGGAAACACCATATATTTT. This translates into CASSQDGQLSSGNTIYF.

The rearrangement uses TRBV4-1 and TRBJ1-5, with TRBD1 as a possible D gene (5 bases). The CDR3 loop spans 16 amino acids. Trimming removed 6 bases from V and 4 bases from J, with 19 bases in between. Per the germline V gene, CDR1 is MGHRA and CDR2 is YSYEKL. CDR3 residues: CASSHPGRDKNQPQHF. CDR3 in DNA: TGCGCCAGCAGTCACCCAGGCAGGGATAAAAATCAGCCCCAGCATTTT.

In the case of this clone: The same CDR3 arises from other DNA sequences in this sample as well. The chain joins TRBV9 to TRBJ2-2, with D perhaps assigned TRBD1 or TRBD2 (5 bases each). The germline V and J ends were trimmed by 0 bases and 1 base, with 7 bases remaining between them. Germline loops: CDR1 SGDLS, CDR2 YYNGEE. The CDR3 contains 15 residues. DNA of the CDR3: TGTGCCAGCAGCGTAGGGGGGATGAACACCGGGGAGCTGTTTTTT. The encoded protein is CASSVGGMNTGELFF. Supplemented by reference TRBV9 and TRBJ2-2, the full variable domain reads DSGVTQTPKHLITATGQRVTLRCSPRSGDLSVYWYQQSLDQGLQFLIQYYNGEERAKGNILERFSAQQFPDLHSELNLSSLELGDSALYFCASSVGGMNTGELFFGEGSRLTVL.

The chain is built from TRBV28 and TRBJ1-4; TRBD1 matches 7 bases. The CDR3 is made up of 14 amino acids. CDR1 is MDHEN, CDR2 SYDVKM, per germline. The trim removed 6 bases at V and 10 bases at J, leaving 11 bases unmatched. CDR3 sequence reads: CASRKGAGRGKLFF. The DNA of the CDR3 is TGTGCCAGCAGGAAGGGGGCAGGGAGGGGAAAACTGTTTTTT.

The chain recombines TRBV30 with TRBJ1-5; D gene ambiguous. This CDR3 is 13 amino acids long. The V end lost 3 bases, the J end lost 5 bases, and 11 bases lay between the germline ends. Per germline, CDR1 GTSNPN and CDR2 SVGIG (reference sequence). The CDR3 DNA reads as TGTGCCTGGAGGGAGGGAATGGATCAGCCCCAGCATTTT. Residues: CAWREGMDQPQHF.

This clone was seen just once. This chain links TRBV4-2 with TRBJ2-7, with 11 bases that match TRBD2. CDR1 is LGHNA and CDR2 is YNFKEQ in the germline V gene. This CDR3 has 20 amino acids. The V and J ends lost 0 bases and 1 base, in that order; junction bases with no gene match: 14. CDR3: CASSQDTAYSGTSGSYEQYF. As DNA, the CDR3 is TGTGCCAGCAGCCAAGATACGGCTTACTCAGGGACTAGCGGATCCTACGAGCAGTACTTC.